The next 11 T cell receptor beta chains were all read from a single sample in a study of tumor-infiltrating lymphocytes in oesophageal squamous cell carcinoma. TCRdb reanalysed the PCR reads using MiXCR and keeps one entry per CDR3 protein. The sample yields about 15,000 distinct CDR3 sequences, approximately 50% seen once. Sequences were obtained from esophageal tumor tissue. The receptor set was obtained from a male donor with esophageal squamous cell carcinoma.

The chain joins TRBV28 to TRBJ2-1, with a possible D match to TRBD1 (6 bases). The assigned J gene may be wrong: the sequence end matches TRBJ2-5 better. Germline-derived CDR1 and CDR2 are MDHEN and SYDVKM. The CDR3 totals 13 residues. The CDR3 nucleotides read TGTGCCAGCAGGGGGGCAGTCAAAGAGACCCAGTACTTC. Translated: CASRGAVKETQYF.

On this clonotype: A read error may account for a junction end that differs from germline. The chain links TRBV10-3 to TRBJ2-1; tentative D call: TRBD2 (5 bases). CDR1 ENHRY and CDR2 SYGVKD come from the germline V gene. This CDR3 region has 15 residues. As DNA, the CDR3 is TGTGCCATCAGTGGGCAACCCGGACCCACCGGGGAGCTGTACTTC. Its translation: CAISGQPGPTGELYF.

The chain recombines TRBV18 with TRBJ1-1, with 7 positions matching TRBD1. Trimming removed 4 bases from V and 7 bases from J; junction bases left unmatched: 3. Germline CDR1 reads KGHSH; CDR2 reads LQKENI. The length of the CDR3 is 12 residues. The CDR3 sequence: CASSQNRGEAFF. The DNA for the CDR3 is TGTGCCAGCTCACAAAACAGGGGTGAAGCTTTCTTT.

About this clonotype itself: The conserved closing phenylalanine or tryptophan is absent in this CDR3, likely reflecting a read error. Because the CDR3's place on the DNA is in doubt, the DNA is left out and the CDR3 is given as listed by TCRdb. V and J are TRBV7-6 and TRBJ2-7; the table calls TRBD2, which could not be checked here. The CDR3 contains 20 residues when both ends are counted. Germline CDR1 SGHVS, CDR2 FNYEAQ. CDR3 amino acids: CASSLTRPSGRAGNEQFFGA.

The table lists this clonotype with a few counts. In this CDR3 the conserved last residue, phenylalanine or tryptophan, is missing, so a read error is likely. The DNA is omitted, as the CDR3 cannot be located on it reliably, and the CDR3 follows TCRdb's listing. The chain has TRBV7-2 and TRBJ2-6; the DNA was not compared with TRBD1, the D call given in the table. The CDR3 is made up of 20 amino acids, end residues included. Germline V lookup: CDR1 SGHTA, CDR2 FQGNSA. CDR3 protein: CASSLAGSSQPVKNIQYFGA.

The J gene is TRBJ2-3, the V gene TRBV7-6, with D unclear. This CDR3 spans 12 amino acids. Germline assignment: CDR1 SGHVS and CDR2 FNYEAQ. V lost 5 bases and J 5 bases, leaving 8 bases between the germline ends. The CDR3 spells CASSRYQDTQYF. Written as DNA, the CDR3 is TGTGCCAGCAGCAGATACCAAGATACGCAGTATTTT.

The chain is built from TRBV11-2 and TRBJ2-3, with TRBD2 identical over 14 bases. The J call may be faulty, since TRBJ2-1 better matches the DNA end. Germline CDR1 is SGHAT and CDR2 is FQNNGV. The CDR3 contains 17 residues. Here the CDR3 DNA reads TGTGCCAGCAGCTTAGTTGGGACTAGCGGGAGTATCAATGAGCAGTTCTTC. Amino acid sequence: CASSLVGTSGSINEQFF.

This clonotype appeared a single time. The rearrangement uses TRBV20-1 and TRBJ2-3; 8 bases align to TRBD2. J lost 3 bases, V lost 5 bases, and 10 bases had no gene match. Germline V lookup: CDR1 DFQATT, CDR2 SNEGSKA (reference sequence). The CDR3 sequence is 15 residues long. The CDR3 loop is CSASSGASGTDTQYF. CDR3 nucleotides: TGCAGTGCTTCATCCGGGGCTAGCGGGACAGATACGCAGTATTTT.

A remark on this clonotype: The conserved closing phenylalanine or tryptophan is absent in this CDR3, likely reflecting a read error. The limits of the CDR3 on the DNA are not certain, so only TCRdb's listed CDR3 is given. The genes are TRBV7-9 and TRBJ2-7; the table's D call, TRBD2, was not checked against the DNA. The CDR3 sequence runs 18 residues, both termini included. Germline CDR1 SEHNR, CDR2 FQNEAQ (reference sequence). The CDR3 sequence: CASSGSGLAGAHEQYFGS.

By share, this clonotype ranks as large (0.1 to 1%). This chain uses TRBV10-3 with TRBJ2-5, with D unclear. The germline CDR1 and CDR2 sequences are ENHRY and SYGVKD. V was pared by 2 bases and J by 2 bases, with 6 bases between. This CDR3 spans 13 amino acids. CDR3 protein: CAISEPYQETQYF. CDR3 DNA: TGTGCCATCAGTGAGCCCTATCAAGAGACCCAGTACTTC.

A few counts support this clonotype. A clone one base away is much larger, so this may be a read error. The rearrangement joins TRBV4-1 to TRBJ2-1; no clear D. The DNA end favors TRBJ2-7, so the J call may be wrong. The CDR3 is made up of 16 amino acids. CDR1 MGHRA and CDR2 YSYEKL come from the germline V gene. CDR3 bases: TGCGCCAGCAGCCATCTCCCCTCGTTGGGCCGCAATGAGCAGTACTTC. Translating gives CASSHLPSLGRNEQYF.